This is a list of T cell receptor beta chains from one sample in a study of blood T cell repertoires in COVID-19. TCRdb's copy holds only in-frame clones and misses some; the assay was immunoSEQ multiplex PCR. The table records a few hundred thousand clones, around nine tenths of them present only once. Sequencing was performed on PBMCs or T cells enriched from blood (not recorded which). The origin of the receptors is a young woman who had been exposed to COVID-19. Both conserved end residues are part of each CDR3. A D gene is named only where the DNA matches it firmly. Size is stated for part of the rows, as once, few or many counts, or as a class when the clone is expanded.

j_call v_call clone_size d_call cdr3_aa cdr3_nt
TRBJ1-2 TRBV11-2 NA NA CASSLDGSLIQGYTF TGTGCCAGCAGCTTAGATGGCAGCCTTATACAGGGCTACACCTTC
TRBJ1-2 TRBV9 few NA CASSPPGPANYGYTF TGTGCCAGCAGCCCCCCAGGCCCAGCTAACTATGGCTACACCTTC
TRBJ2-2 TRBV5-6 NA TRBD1 CASSLGTGVIGELFF TGTGCCAGCAGCTTGGGGACAGGGGTTATCGGGGAGCTGTTTTTT
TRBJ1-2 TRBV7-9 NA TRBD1 CASSLAGTDSYGYTF TGTGCCAGCAGCTTAGCCGGGACAGACTCCTATGGCTACACCTTC
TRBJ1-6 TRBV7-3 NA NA CASSPGREGSPLHF TGTGCCAGCAGCCCGGGTAGGGAGGGCTCACCCCTCCACTTT
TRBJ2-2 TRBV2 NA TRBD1 CASRGQGHTGELFF TGTGCCAGCAGGGGACAGGGACACACCGGGGAGCTGTTTTTT
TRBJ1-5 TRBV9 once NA CASSPRAQDPFNQPQHF TGTGCCAGCAGCCCTCGGGCACAGGACCCCTTTAATCAGCCCCAGCATTTT
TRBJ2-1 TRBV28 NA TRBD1 CASSSPGGPYNEQFF TGTGCCAGCAGTTCCCCAGGGGGCCCCTACAATGAGCAGTTCTTC
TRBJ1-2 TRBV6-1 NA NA CASVHQGHYGYTF TGTGCCAGCGTCCATCAGGGTCACTATGGCTACACCTTC
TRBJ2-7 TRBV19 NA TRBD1 CASSGPGQGTYEQYF TGTGCCAGTAGTGGACCGGGACAGGGTACCTACGAGCAGTACTTC
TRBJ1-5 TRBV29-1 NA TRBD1 CSFSHRGAQHF TGCAGCTTCTCTCACAGGGGCGCCCAGCATTTT
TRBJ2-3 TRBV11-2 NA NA CASSPWGDTDTQYF TGTGCCAGCAGCCCCTGGGGGGACACAGATACGCAGTATTTT